This passage covers 7 T cell receptor beta chains from one sample sequenced in a study of T cells in Graves' hyperthyroidism and ophthalmopathy. Amplification of TCR beta CDR3 regions was performed using RNA transcripts as template. HTBI primers drove first-round RT-PCR of the TCR CDR3. TCRdb analysed the multiplex PCR reads with MiXCR anew, one entry per CDR3 protein. Here the sample spans 350,000 to 400,000 distinct CDR3 sequences, approximately 20% being singletons. The sequenced material came from blood. The source of these receptors is a woman aged 18-30 years with Graves' hyperthyroidism.

The table lists this clonotype with many counts. The CDR3 loop reads CASSLDRVTEAFF. CDR3 nucleotide sequence: TGTGCCAGCAGTTTGGACAGGGTGACTGAAGCTTTCTTT. The genes are TRBV12-3 or TRBV12-4 and TRBJ1-1; TRBD1 aligns across 8 bases. The CDR3 extends over 13 amino acids. The J segment lost 5 bases and the V segment lost 3 bases, leaving 2 bases of the junction unmatched.

This clonotype was observed a handful of times. The chain links TRBV25-1 to TRBJ1-1; the match to TRBD1 covers 9 bases. The CDR3 has 16 residues. Germline CDR1 reads MGHDK; CDR2 reads SYGVNS. Trimming removed 3 bases from V and 8 bases from J; junction bases left unmatched: 13. DNA of the CDR3: TGTGCCAGCAGTGATCCCGACAGGGGGGCAAATCGAGAAGCTTTCTTT. The encoded protein is CASSDPDRGANREAFF.

This rearrangement joins TRBV4-2 to TRBJ2-7, with D possibly matching TRBD1 (6 bases). The V gene lost 1 base and the J gene lost 7 bases, with 14 bases spanning the gap. The germline CDR1 and CDR2 sequences are LGHNA and YNFKEQ. The CDR3 consists of 14 residues. The CDR3 reads CASSQGQGQGEQYF. The CDR3 nucleotides read TGTGCCAGCAGCCAAGGTCAGGGCCAGGGGGAGCAGTACTTC.

This clonotype appeared many times. V and J are TRBV13 and TRBJ2-7, with 7 positions matching TRBD2. The V gene's germline CDR1 is PRHDT and CDR2 FYEKMQ (reference sequence). The CDR3 has 16 residues. J lost 4 bases, V lost 6 bases, and 15 bases had no gene match. The CDR3 bases are TGTGCCAGCAGAAGCGGTCCGGGTAGCGGGCCTTACGAGCAGTACTTC. Its protein is CASRSGPGSGPYEQYF.

This clonotype occurred once. The conserved closing phenylalanine or tryptophan is absent in this CDR3, likely reflecting a read error. The gene calls are TRBV7-6 and TRBJ1-2; D unresolved. Trimming shortened V by 1 base and J by 4 bases, and 10 bases separated the two germline ends. CDR3 size: 14 residues. Germline-derived CDR1 and CDR2 are SGHVS and FNYEAQ. The DNA of the CDR3 is TGTGCCAGCAGCTTAGGTACGGGGAGCTATGGCTACACCGTC. Its protein product is CASSLGTGSYGYTV.

This clonotype was recorded many times. The V call is TRBV28, the J call TRBJ2-7; D not certain. CDR3 length: 15 amino acids. The ends were cut back, 10 bases at V and 4 bases at J, with 23 bases in the middle. The germline CDR1 and CDR2 sequences are MDHEN and SYDVKM. The CDR3 bases are TGTGCCACCGCCGGTAACTATAACCTTGGGTACGAGCAGTACTTC. Translated, it gives CATAGNYNLGYEQYF.

This clonotype has ten or more counts. V gene TRBV5-6 combines with J gene TRBJ1-1; TRBD1 is a possible D gene (5 bases). Germline V gene lookup returns CDR1 SGHDT and CDR2 YYEEEE. The CDR3 sequence is 14 residues long. Trimming took 4 bases from V and 3 from J, leaving 13 bases between them. The CDR3 is CASSPLLGDTEAFF. The CDR3 DNA sequence: TGTGCCAGCAGCCCTCTGTTAGGGGACACTGAAGCTTTCTTT.